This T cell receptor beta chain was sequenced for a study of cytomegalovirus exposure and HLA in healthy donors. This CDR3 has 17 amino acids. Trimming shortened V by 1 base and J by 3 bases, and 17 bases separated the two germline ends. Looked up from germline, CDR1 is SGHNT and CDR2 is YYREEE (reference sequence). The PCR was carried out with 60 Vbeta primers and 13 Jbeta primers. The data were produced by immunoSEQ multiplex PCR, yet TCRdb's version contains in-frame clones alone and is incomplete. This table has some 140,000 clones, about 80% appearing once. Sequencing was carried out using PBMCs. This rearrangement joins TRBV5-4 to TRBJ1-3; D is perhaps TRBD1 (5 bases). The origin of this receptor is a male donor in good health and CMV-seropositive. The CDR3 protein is CASSLWIPRGGGNTIYF. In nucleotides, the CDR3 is TGTGCCAGCAGCTTGTGGATCCCCCGGGGGGGTGGAAACACCATATATTTT.